Below are 30 T cell receptor beta chains sequenced from a single sample in a study of T cells in Graves' hyperthyroidism and ophthalmopathy. TCR beta CDR3 sequences were amplified from RNA transcripts. With the HTBI primer set, the TCR CDR3 went through a first round of RT-PCR. TCRdb re-analysed the multiplex PCR reads in MiXCR, keeping a single row per CDR3 protein. The sample has 350,000 to 400,000 distinct CDR3 sequences; about 18% are singletons. The sequenced sample was blood. The receptors were sampled from a young man with Graves' ophthalmopathy.

The sample holds a few counts of this clonotype. The chain carries TRBV7-9 and TRBJ1-3; 7 bases are shared with TRBD1. Germline values: CDR1 SEHNR, CDR2 FQNEAQ (reference sequence). V trimming: 5 bases; J trimming: 4 bases; junction bases outside the gene matches: 8. This CDR3 has 15 amino acids. CDR3 nucleotide sequence: TGTGCCAGCAGCCCAAGGTGGGACAGAGGAAACACCATATATTTT. This encodes CASSPRWDRGNTIYF.

The chain combines TRBV20-1 with TRBJ2-3; weak D call: TRBD2 (5 bases). Trimming left V 6 bases short and J 0 bases short, with 13 bases between. This CDR3 has 14 residues. Germline CDR1 and CDR2: DFQATT and SNEGSKA (reference sequence). In DNA form, the CDR3 reads TGCAGTGCCGCCCCTTCGGGGAGCACAGATACGCAGTATTTT. Encoded protein: CSAAPSGSTDTQYF.

The chain links TRBV2 to TRBJ1-4; 8 bases align to TRBD1. Unmatched junction bases numbered 6, after V lost 3 bases and J lost 3 bases. The CDR3 spans 16 residues. From germline, CDR1 is SNHLY and CDR2 FYNNEI. CDR3 sequence (DNA): TGTGCCAGCAGTGAGTGGACAGGGTCAGCTAATGAAAAACTGTTTTTT. Residues: CASSEWTGSANEKLFF. The full variable domain, completed using reference TRBV2 and TRBJ1-4, is EPEVTQTPSHQVTQMGQEVILRCVPISNHLYFYWYRQILGQKVEFLVSFYNNEISEKSEIFDDQFSVERPDGSNFTLKIRSTKLEDSAMYFCASSEWTGSANEKLFFGSGTQLSVL.

In this sample, this clonotype turned up a few times. The chain couples TRBV3-1 to TRBJ2-5; D may be TRBD2 (6 bases). V lost 7 bases and J 3 bases, leaving 18 bases between the germline ends. CDR1 and CDR2 (germline): LGHDT, YNNKEL (reference sequence). The CDR3 runs 15 residues. CDR3 nucleotides: TGTGCCAGCAAGATCTGGGCTAGCGCGGAAGAGACCCAGTACTTC. Encoded protein: CASKIWASAEETQYF.

This clonotype was observed at least ten times. The chain has TRBV27 and TRBJ2-7; no reliable D call. The CDR3 contains 14 residues. Germline lookup yields CDR1 MNHEY and CDR2 SMNVEV (reference sequence). V was cut by 0 bases and J by 2 bases, with 8 bases left in between. The CDR3 loop reads CASSLSGQAYEQYF. The CDR3 region has the DNA TGTGCCAGCAGTTTATCCGGGCAGGCCTACGAGCAGTACTTC.

This clonotype was picked up many times. The chain couples TRBV5-1 to TRBJ2-3, with D uncertain. The CDR3 has 14 amino acids. V lost 4 bases to trimming and J lost 0 bases, with 9 bases between them. Per the germline V gene, CDR1 is SGHRS and CDR2 is YFSETQ. For the CDR3, the DNA is TGCGCCAGCAGCCAAGCTACCAGCACAGATACGCAGTATTTT. The encoded protein is CASSQATSTDTQYF.

The genes are TRBV2 and TRBJ1-1, with 11 bases lining up with TRBD1. CDR1 and CDR2 (germline): SNHLY, FYNNEI. Germline trimming cut 6 bases from V and 6 bases from J; bases unmatched to any gene: 12. The length of the CDR3 is 16 residues. The CDR3 sequence: CASSAHRDRGISEAFF. The CDR3 DNA is TGTGCCAGCAGCGCCCACCGGGACAGGGGGATCTCTGAAGCTTTCTTT. The full variable domain, its missing parts supplied by reference TRBV2 and TRBJ1-1, is EPEVTQTPSHQVTQMGQEVILRCVPISNHLYFYWYRQILGQKVEFLVSFYNNEISEKSEIFDDQFSVERPDGSNFTLKIRSTKLEDSAMYFCASSAHRDRGISEAFFGQGTRLTVV.

V usage is TRBV2 and J usage is TRBJ2-7; 11 bases map to TRBD1. This CDR3 is 12 amino acids long. The germline V gene has CDR1 SNHLY and CDR2 FYNNEI. J gave up 5 bases and V 9 bases, and 3 bases lay outside the gene matches. The CDR3 is CARRTGGNEQYF. The CDR3 DNA sequence: TGTGCCAGGCGGACAGGGGGCAACGAGCAGTACTTC.

The chain couples TRBV9 to TRBJ2-7, with TRBD2 as a possible D gene (6 bases). Germline V CDR1 and CDR2: SGDLS, YYNGEE. Trimming left V 0 bases short and J 1 base short, with 11 bases between. The CDR3 loop spans 15 amino acids. The CDR3 bases are TGTGCCAGCAGCGTAGAGGAGGGGCCTTCCTACGAGCAGTACTTC. This sequence encodes CASSVEEGPSYEQYF.

This clonotype was seen repeatedly, ten times or more. This sequence joins TRBV6-1 and TRBJ1-1; D may be TRBD1 (5 bases). This CDR3 contains 13 residues. The germline V gene encodes CDR1 MNHNS and CDR2 SASEGT. V was trimmed by 9 bases and J by 4 bases, leaving 15 bases between them. The CDR3 here is CASPPPGGTEAFF. CDR3 nucleotide sequence: TGTGCCAGTCCACCCCCGGGGGGCACTGAAGCTTTCTTT.

The sample holds many counts of this clonotype. The chain carries TRBV11-1 and TRBJ2-1; TRBD2 agrees at 12 bases. This CDR3 region has 15 residues. CDR1 is SGHAT and CDR2 is FQDESV in the germline V gene (reference sequence). The V gene end was trimmed by 5 bases and the J gene end by 7 bases; junction bases not matched to a gene: 6. The CDR3 sequence: CASSATSGGYNEQFF. CDR3 nucleotide sequence: TGTGCCAGCAGCGCAACTAGCGGGGGGTATAATGAGCAGTTCTTC.

There are many counts of this clonotype. V is TRBV3-1 and J is TRBJ2-1; 7 positions match TRBD1. Germline V gene lookup returns CDR1 LGHDT and CDR2 YNNKEL (reference sequence). Losses at the gene ends were 0 bases for V and 4 bases for J; bases not matched to a gene: 3. The CDR3 has 15 amino acids. The CDR3 protein is CASSQDGTAYNEQFF. The CDR3 region has the DNA TGTGCCAGCAGCCAAGATGGGACAGCTTACAATGAGCAGTTCTTC.

The rearrangement joins TRBV10-2 to TRBJ2-5; 9 bases agree with TRBD2. The CDR3 has 15 amino acids. Germline V gene lookup returns CDR1 WSHSY and CDR2 SAAADI. The trim removed 6 bases at V and 5 bases at J, leaving 10 bases unmatched. CDR3 in DNA: TGCGCCAGCAGAGGGGGGACTAGCCAGGCGGAGACCCAGTACTTC. This gives the protein CASRGGTSQAETQYF.

This clonotype was found a few times. The chain links TRBV5-8 to TRBJ1-1; D not resolved. Trimming shortened V by 3 bases and J by 4 bases, and 16 bases separated the two germline ends. The CDR3 sequence is 15 residues long. From germline, CDR1 is SGHTS and CDR2 YDEGEE. The CDR3 DNA reads as TGTGCCAGCAGCTCGTTTGGACTCTGGATCACTGAAGCTTTCTTT. Translating it yields CASSSFGLWITEAFF.

This clonotype appeared a few times. The V gene is TRBV5-8, the J gene TRBJ2-3; 8 bases agree with TRBD1. CDR1 SGHTS and CDR2 YDEGEE come from the germline V gene. The junction had 11 bases not matched to a gene; V was cut back by 4 bases and J by 4 bases. The CDR3 length is 16 residues. CDR3 coding DNA: TGTGCCAGCAGCCCCCTAGGGACAGGAGTCGCAGATACGCAGTATTTT. Its translation is CASSPLGTGVADTQYF.

In this sample, this clonotype turned up a few times. The chain uses TRBV4-1 and TRBJ2-7; D is unresolved. The germline CDR1 and CDR2 sequences are MGHRA and YSYEKL. This CDR3 is 14 amino acids long. V lost 4 bases, J lost 1 base, and 11 bases lay in between. The CDR3 region has the DNA TGCGCCAGCAGCCCACCGGACCGGTCCTACGAGCAGTACTTC. This gives the protein CASSPPDRSYEQYF.

This clonotype appeared a few times. This sequence joins TRBV27 and TRBJ2-4; either TRBD1 or TRBD2 may fit D (5 bases each). This CDR3 has 14 amino acids. The V and J ends lost 6 bases and 0 bases respectively, with 9 bases between them. Germline CDR1 MNHEY, CDR2 SMNVEV (reference sequence). This CDR3 is CASRAGTAKNIQYF. CDR3 DNA sequence: TGTGCCAGCAGAGCCGGGACAGCCAAAAACATTCAGTACTTC.

This clonotype was observed many times. The rearrangement joins TRBV5-1 to TRBJ1-2; tentative D call: TRBD1 (5 bases). The CDR3 loop spans 16 amino acids. Germline CDR1 and CDR2: SGHRS and YFSETQ. V lost 0 bases to trimming and J lost 7 bases, with 19 bases between them. Here the CDR3 reads CASSLATRGVNGGYTF. The CDR3 coding sequence is TGCGCCAGCAGCTTGGCGACAAGAGGGGTGAATGGTGGCTACACCTTC.

At least ten counts were recorded for this clonotype. This rearrangement joins TRBV9 to TRBJ2-1; TRBD1 aligns across 11 bases. V shed 4 bases, J shed 8 bases, and the junction held 11 bases outside the gene matches. The V gene's germline CDR1 is SGDLS and CDR2 YYNGEE. The CDR3 is 16 amino acids. The CDR3: CASSPRTGGVGDEQFF. The CDR3 coding sequence is TGTGCCAGCAGCCCTCGGACAGGGGGCGTGGGAGATGAGCAGTTCTTC.

This clonotype has a handful of counts. The chain is built from TRBV6-1 and TRBJ1-1, with a weak D call TRBD1 (6 bases). This CDR3 region has 16 residues. The germline CDR1 and CDR2 sequences are MNHNS and SASEGT. Trimming removed 5 bases from V and 3 bases from J, with 19 bases in between. CDR3 in amino acids: CASSTGTSSLYTEAFF. Written as DNA, the CDR3 is TGTGCCAGCAGTACCGGGACATCCTCACTCTACACTGAAGCTTTCTTT.

Turning to this clonotype: Being one base from a much bigger clone, this may be a read error. J is TRBJ2-5 and V is TRBV7-6; 8 positions match TRBD2. The CDR3 loop spans 15 amino acids. Germline loops: CDR1 SGHVS, CDR2 FNYEAQ. The ends lost 5 bases at V and 5 bases at J; junction bases unmatched: 10. The CDR3 here is CASSGGGSRRETQYF. For the CDR3, the DNA is TGTGCCAGCAGCGGCGGGGGGTCCAGGCGTGAGACCCAGTACTTC.

V usage is TRBV15 and J usage is TRBJ2-5; D tentatively reads TRBD1 or TRBD2 (5 bases each). Germline CDR1 is LNHNV and CDR2 is YYDKDF (reference sequence). The CDR3 totals 16 residues. The V and J ends lost 1 base and 1 base respectively, with 13 bases between them. The CDR3 coding sequence is TGTGCCACCAGCAGAGCTCTACTAGGGGCCCAAGAGACCCAGTACTTC. Protein product: CATSRALLGAQETQYF.

The V and J genes are TRBV19 and TRBJ1-4; D uncertain. Germline CDR1 reads LNHDA; CDR2 reads SQIVND (reference sequence). With 7 bases removed from V and 7 bases from J, the gap between germline ends came to 10 bases. The length of the CDR3 is 12 residues. CDR3 bases: TGTGCCAGTATGGGGTTAAGTGAAAAACTGTTTTTT. Translation: CASMGLSEKLFF.

This clonotype was detected only a few times. The chain carries TRBV12-3 or TRBV12-4 and TRBJ1-2, with 10 bases aligning to TRBD1. The CDR3 consists of 14 residues. V was pared by 6 bases and J by 4 bases, with 5 bases of the junction left unmatched. CDR3 in amino acids: CASSRDRGPYGYTF. The CDR3 DNA sequence: TGTGCCAGCAGCCGGGACAGGGGCCCCTATGGCTACACCTTC.

This clonotype was detected ten times or more. This chain connects TRBV6-1 to TRBJ2-3, with D tentatively TRBD2 (7 bases). Germline assignment: CDR1 MNHNS and CDR2 SASEGT. This CDR3 contains 13 residues. Trimming cost V 6 bases and J 6 bases, with 13 bases left between them. The DNA for the CDR3 is TGTGCCAGCAGGCCCGGGGGGCCCGATACGCAGTATTTT. This translates into CASRPGGPDTQYF.

This clonotype was seen ten or more times. The chain uses TRBV28 and TRBJ2-5, with D unclear. V was pared by 3 bases and J by 5 bases, with 10 bases between. The CDR3 has 13 amino acids. Looked up from germline, CDR1 is MDHEN and CDR2 is SYDVKM. CDR3 loop: CASSFLVVETQYF. The CDR3 coding sequence is TGTGCCAGCAGTTTTCTGGTCGTTGAGACCCAGTACTTC.

This clonotype has only a few counts. The V and J genes are TRBV18 and TRBJ2-3; D possibly matches TRBD1 or TRBD2 (5 bases each). Germline V gene lookup returns CDR1 KGHSH and CDR2 LQKENI. The V gene lost 4 bases and the J gene lost 2 bases, with 16 bases spanning the gap. This CDR3 has 16 residues. This CDR3 is CASSLGTGAHTDTQYF. The CDR3 coding sequence is TGTGCCAGCTCACTAGGGACCGGAGCCCACACAGATACGCAGTATTTT.

The chain is built from TRBV24-1 and TRBJ1-2, with 9 bases lining up with TRBD1. The germline V gene has CDR1 KGHDR and CDR2 SFDVKD. The CDR3 is 13 amino acids. V was pared by 5 bases and J by 8 bases, with 5 bases of the junction left unmatched. The CDR3 is CATSGTGGLGYTF. The CDR3 bases are TGTGCCACCAGTGGTACAGGGGGCCTGGGCTACACCTTC.

This clonotype was seen a handful of times. V usage is TRBV10-3 and J usage is TRBJ1-6; D possibly corresponds to TRBD1 (5 bases). Trimming left V 4 bases short and J 7 bases short, with 11 bases between. Germline-derived CDR1 and CDR2 are ENHRY and SYGVKD. The length of the CDR3 is 14 residues. The CDR3 bases are TGTGCCATCAGTGCACAGGAGAGGAATTCACCCCTCCACTTT. Translating gives CAISAQERNSPLHF.

This clonotype has only a few counts. The rearrangement joins TRBV5-1 to TRBJ1-2; a possible D gene is TRBD1 (5 bases). CDR3 length: 14 amino acids. The germline CDR1 and CDR2 sequences are SGHRS and YFSETQ. V was shortened by 4 bases and J by 2 bases, with 12 bases between the two germline ends. The CDR3 sequence is CASSPADTNYGYTF. The CDR3 DNA reads as TGCGCCAGCAGCCCGGCGGACACAAACTATGGCTACACCTTC.